The source of this TCR beta chain is a study of Ad26.COV2.S vaccination and SARS-CoV-2 variants (dated by TCRdb to the early 2020s). Some background on the complete study: Donors in the vaccine arm were drawn from COV1001, a multicentre, randomized, double-blind, placebo-controlled phase I-IIa trial testing Ad26.COV2.S in healthy adults. Ad26.COV2.S was administered intramuscularly at 5 x 10^10 or 1 x 10^11 viral particles, either as a single shot or as two shots given 56 days apart. TCRbeta repertoire sequencing was used to assess the specificity and breadth of SARS-CoV-2-reactive T cell receptors after Ad26.COV2.S vaccination. A total of 32 samples were included in the TCR-sequenced set, comprising some 20 Ad26.COV2.S vaccine recipients, 5 placebo recipients and 8 SARS-CoV-2 convalescent individuals. Participants in the trial were split at random into five groups of five each, receiving low-dose or high-dose Ad26.COV2.S once or twice, or else placebo on both occasions. Investigators did not know the trial group allocation while performing experiments and assessing outcomes.

Interpreted using the paper, the treatment or condition label stands for: about 20 received Ad26.COV2.S at low or high dose, single or two shots; about 5 received placebo; per-sample allocation not given. Repertoires of vaccine and placebo recipients were sequenced from samples collected on day 63 after the first injection. Cohort 1b enrolled some 25 adults aged 18-55 years at a single site in Boston, USA, between 29 July and 7 August 2020. Ad26.COV2.S was a replication-incompetent adenovirus type 26 vector that expressed a prefusion-stabilized SARS-CoV-2 spike protein derived from the original Wuhan strain. This clone has a single count. Its recognized antigen is unknown. No base quality values were provided; no much bigger clone lies one nucleotide off. The CDR3 spans 15 residues, from the cysteine through the phenylalanine. Solely the CDR3 DNA is kept, with 45 bases framed from the first base. Via the germline V gene, CDR1 is SGHTA and CDR2 FQGTGA. Cut back by 4 bases and 2 bases, the V and J ends lie 14 bases apart.

General study outcomes and caveats: Substantial breadth of spike-specific CD8+ and CD4+ T cell responses was reported after vaccination. Spike-specific TCR breadth was higher in Ad26.COV2.S recipients than in placebo recipients (P = 0.0014). The authors noted that the TCR breadth and depth analyses may have underestimated total T cell responses. The study was not powered to compare responses between vaccine doses or regimens. Vaccine and placebo recipients had comparable non-spike TCR breadth, which fits with the vaccine containing only spike.

TCRbeta CDR3 regions were sequenced with the immunoSEQ Assay. After extraction, genomic DNA underwent amplification by bias-controlled multiplex PCR, followed by high-throughput sequencing. In the authors' own workflow: To quantify the absolute abundance of each unique TCRbeta CDR3 region, sequences were collapsed and filtered. T cell fraction was estimated by normalizing TCRbeta template counts to usable DNA, which was measured by amplifying reference genes present in all nucleated cells. Repertoire TCRs were annotated as SARS-CoV-2-specific when V gene, CDR3 amino acid sequence and J gene were exactly matched to a known reactive TCR set. MIRA supplied the reference SARS-CoV-2 TCR set, which was filtered for enrichment in COVID-19-positive ImmuneCODE repertoires so that public or cross-reactive TCRs were removed. Drawing on the MIRA antigens, annotated TCRs were analysed further at the level of specific ORF or position within ORF. Breadth was defined as the number of annotated unique rearrangements divided by the total number of unique productive rearrangements, and depth was defined as the summed frequency of the annotated unique rearrangements. Group comparisons of TCR breadth used two-sided Wilcoxon rank-sum tests. TCRdb re-hosts the immuneACCESS table, in-frame sequences only. Its copies lack some clones; in the studies checked, an unresolved V gene accounts for under half of them, and the cause for the rest is not known. That table supplies the V and J calls and clone size; D and trimming were determined from the DNA. Recorded for this sample are 430,000 or so clones; 80% to 90% of them occurred a single time. The ten largest clones take up approximately 2.5% of the sample.

This clonotype was obtained from a person between 18 and 65 years old who received the Ad26.COV2.S COVID-19 vaccine or a placebo. Here the sequenced sample was peripheral blood, taken in a trial of Ad26.COV2.S vaccine versus placebo. The rearranged chain carries TRBV7-3 and TRBJ2-5, with TRBD1 perhaps the D gene, on 6 matching bases. The nucleotide sequence reads as follows: TGTGCCAGCAGCTCCCTAGGACAGAAACAAGAGACCCAGTACTTC. Its product reads: CASSSLGQKQETQYF.